This is a list of T cell receptor beta chains from one sample in a study of control samples from healthy donors and cancer patients. Clones were sequenced by immunoSEQ multiplex PCR, and TCRdb holds only the in-frame ones, with some missing. The sample lists about 130,000 clones, about 93% occurring once. Sequenced material: PBMCs. These receptors originate from a man between 45 and 60 years old with head and neck cancer. CDR3s include the opening cysteine and the closing phenylalanine or tryptophan. Not all rows give a size; the values are once, few, many and, for expanded clones, a class.

j_call clone_size v_call cdr3_aa
TRBJ2-5 . TRBV7-9 CASSRWETQYF
TRBJ2-3 few TRBV6-5 CASRGLAGGTDTQYF
TRBJ2-1 . TRBV4-2 CASSQDNEQFF
TRBJ2-7 . TRBV6-5 CASSTRGFYEQYF
TRBJ1-5 . TRBV4-1 CASSQDTGFSNQPQHF
TRBJ2-7 . TRBV28 CATLTDRGNEQYF
TRBJ1-1 . TRBV18 CASSPDRDAEAFF
TRBJ1-4 . TRBV18 CASSKLSADNEKLFF
TRBJ1-2 . TRBV4-3 CASSQERQASWDGYTF
TRBJ1-5 . TRBV4-1 CASSQGWTGGGQPQHF
TRBJ2-1 . TRBV9 CASSPGGLEQFF
TRBJ2-5 . TRBV5-4 CASSPGRKPETQYF
TRBJ1-1 once TRBV6-5 CASTGFYTEAFF
TRBJ1-2 . TRBV6-5 CASSSPFGQGYYGYTF
TRBJ2-1 . TRBV18 CASSPQQGTGEQFF
TRBJ2-5 . TRBV10-3 CAIATTSGGAETQYF
TRBJ1-5 . TRBV6-2/TRBV6-3 CASSNPGTGVMQPQHF
TRBJ2-3 . TRBV5-4 CATGGPHTDTQYF
TRBJ2-7 . TRBV6-2/TRBV6-3 CASSLRDRRNEQYF
TRBJ1-1 . TRBV7-3 CASSLGGRGTEAFF
TRBJ1-2 . TRBV19 CASIDRGRGGYTF
TRBJ2-7 . TRBV6-2/TRBV6-3 CASSSYLAQSSYEQYF
TRBJ1-6 . TRBV2 CASSLEDRGHSPLHF
TRBJ2-7 . TRBV5-1 CASSLGGTGLEQYF
TRBJ1-4 . TRBV6-5 CASSRRLPAEKLFF
TRBJ2-2 . TRBV18 CASSPQPAGTGELFF
TRBJ2-7 . TRBV9 CASSIGTLAGYEQYF
TRBJ1-3 . TRBV6-5 CASRPQGSGNTIYF
TRBJ1-1 once TRBV3-1/TRBV3-2 CASSQDWGEAFF
TRBJ2-1 . TRBV28 CASSPLVGARLNEQFF
TRBJ1-2 . TRBV9 CASSVEGQPSFYGYTF
TRBJ2-2 . TRBV7-9 CTTPGQGSGELFF
TRBJ2-5 . TRBV5-4 CASSTIGTSGGQETQYF
TRBJ2-3 . TRBV24-1 CATSIGDTQYF
TRBJ2-3 . TRBV28 CASQGGGSTDTQYF